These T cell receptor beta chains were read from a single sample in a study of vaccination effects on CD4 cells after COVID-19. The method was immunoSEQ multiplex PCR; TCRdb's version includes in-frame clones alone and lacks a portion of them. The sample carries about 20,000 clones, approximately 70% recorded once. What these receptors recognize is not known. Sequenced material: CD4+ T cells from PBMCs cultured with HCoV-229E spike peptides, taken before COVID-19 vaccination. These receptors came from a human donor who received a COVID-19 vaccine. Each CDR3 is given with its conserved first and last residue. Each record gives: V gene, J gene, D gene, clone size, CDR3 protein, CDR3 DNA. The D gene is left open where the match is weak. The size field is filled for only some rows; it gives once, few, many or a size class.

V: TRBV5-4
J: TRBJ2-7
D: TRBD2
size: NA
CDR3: CASSFGGTSGRLEQYF
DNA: TGTGCCAGCAGCTTCGGCGGGACTAGCGGACGCCTGGAGCAGTACTTC

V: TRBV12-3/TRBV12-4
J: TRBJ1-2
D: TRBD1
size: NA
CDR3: CASSPTGHYGYTF
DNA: TGTGCCAGCAGTCCGACAGGGCACTATGGCTACACCTTC

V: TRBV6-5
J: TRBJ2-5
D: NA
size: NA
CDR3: CASSLGPQETQYF
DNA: TGTGCCAGCAGTTTGGGTCCACAAGAGACCCAGTACTTC

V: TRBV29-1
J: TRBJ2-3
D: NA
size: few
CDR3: CSVGSGSSTDTQYF
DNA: TGCAGCGTTGGGAGCGGGTCTAGCACAGATACGCAGTATTTT

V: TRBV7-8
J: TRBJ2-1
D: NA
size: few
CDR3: CASSPLQGIFYNEQFF
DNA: TGTGCCAGCAGCCCCTTACAGGGTATCTTTTACAATGAGCAGTTCTTC

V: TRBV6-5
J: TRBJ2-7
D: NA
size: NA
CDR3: CASISWGYEQYF
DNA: TGTGCCAGCATCTCCTGGGGCTACGAGCAGTACTTC

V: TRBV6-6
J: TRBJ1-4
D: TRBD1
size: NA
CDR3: CASKPPGGEKLFF
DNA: TGTGCCAGCAAACCGCCAGGGGGCGAAAAACTGTTTTTT

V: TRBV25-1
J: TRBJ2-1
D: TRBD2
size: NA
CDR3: CASTLGLAGDNEQFF
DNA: TGTGCCAGCACACTCGGACTAGCGGGGGACAATGAGCAGTTCTTC

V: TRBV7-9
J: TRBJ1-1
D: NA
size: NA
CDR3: CASSSGPFGNTEAFF
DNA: TGTGCCAGCAGCTCAGGACCCTTCGGGAACACTGAAGCTTTCTTT

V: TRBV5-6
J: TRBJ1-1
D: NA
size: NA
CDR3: CASSYPGGPTEAFF
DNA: TGTGCCAGCAGCTACCCCGGTGGGCCCACTGAAGCTTTCTTT

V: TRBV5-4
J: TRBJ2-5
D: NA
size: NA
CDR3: CASSPTQRETQYF
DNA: TGTGCCAGCAGCCCCACCCAGCGTGAGACCCAGTACTTC

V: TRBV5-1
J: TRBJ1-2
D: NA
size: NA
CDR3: CASSYRDKNGYTF
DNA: TGCGCCAGCAGCTACCGGGACAAGAATGGCTACACCTTC

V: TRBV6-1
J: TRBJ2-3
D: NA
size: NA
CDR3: CASSAEQLVWGTDTQYF
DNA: TGTGCCAGCAGTGCAGAACAATTAGTGTGGGGCACAGATACGCAGTATTTT

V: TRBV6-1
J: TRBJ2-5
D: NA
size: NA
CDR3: CASSEAEGRQYF
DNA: TGTGCCAGCAGTGAAGCGGAGGGGCGCCAGTACTTC

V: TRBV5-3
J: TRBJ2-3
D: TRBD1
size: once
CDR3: CARSTGQGGADTQYF
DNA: TGTGCCAGAAGCACAGGACAGGGTGGCGCAGATACGCAGTATTTT

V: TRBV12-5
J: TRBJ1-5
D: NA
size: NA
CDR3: CASGPDFGQPQHF
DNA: TGTGCTAGTGGCCCCGATTTCGGTCAGCCCCAGCATTTT

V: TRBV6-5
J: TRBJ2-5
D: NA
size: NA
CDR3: CASSYSEVVQETQYF
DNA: TGTGCCAGCAGTTACTCGGAGGTAGTCCAAGAGACCCAGTACTTC

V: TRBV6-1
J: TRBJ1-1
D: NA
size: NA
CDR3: CASSESGRGEAFF
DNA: TGTGCCAGCAGTGAATCGGGGCGCGGTGAAGCTTTCTTT

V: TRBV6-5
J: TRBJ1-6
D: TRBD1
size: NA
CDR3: CASRTPGTGVSPLHF
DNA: TGTGCCAGCAGGACCCCCGGGACAGGGGTTTCACCCCTCCACTTT

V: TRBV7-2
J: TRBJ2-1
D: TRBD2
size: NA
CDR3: CASSLGASGSPNEQFF
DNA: TGTGCCAGCAGCTTAGGGGCTAGCGGGAGTCCTAATGAGCAGTTCTTC

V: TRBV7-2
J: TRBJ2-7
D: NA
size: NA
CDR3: CASSLWVDYEQYF
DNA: TGTGCCAGCAGCTTATGGGTCGACTACGAGCAGTACTTC

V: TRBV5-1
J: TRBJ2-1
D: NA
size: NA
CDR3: CASRRPGTVNNEQFF
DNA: TGCGCCAGCAGGAGACCAGGGACGGTGAACAATGAGCAGTTCTTC

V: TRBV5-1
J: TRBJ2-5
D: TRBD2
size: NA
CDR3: CASSPGGDQETQYF
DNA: TGCGCCAGCAGCCCCGGGGGGGATCAAGAGACCCAGTACTTC

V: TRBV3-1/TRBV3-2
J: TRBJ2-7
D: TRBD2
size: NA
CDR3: CASSQEGARLAGEQYF
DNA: TGTGCCAGCAGCCAAGAAGGGGCCCGACTAGCGGGGGAGCAGTACTTC

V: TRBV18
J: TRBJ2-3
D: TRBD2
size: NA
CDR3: CASSAATSAIKADTQYF
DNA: TGTGCCAGCTCAGCAGCGACTAGCGCCATCAAAGCAGATACGCAGTATTTT

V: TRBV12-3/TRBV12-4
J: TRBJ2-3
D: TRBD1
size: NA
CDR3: CASSLQDRGTQYF
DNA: TGTGCCAGCAGTTTGCAAGACAGGGGAACGCAGTATTTT

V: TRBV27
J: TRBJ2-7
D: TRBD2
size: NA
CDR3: CASSPLAGAYEQYF
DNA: TGTGCCAGCAGTCCACTAGCGGGGGCCTACGAGCAGTACTTC

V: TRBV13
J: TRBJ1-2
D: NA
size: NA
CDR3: CASSLTAGNGYTF
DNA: TGTGCCAGCAGCTTAACGGCGGGTAATGGCTACACCTTC

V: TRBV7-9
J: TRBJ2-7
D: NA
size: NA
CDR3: CASSLGSAASYEQYF
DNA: TGTGCCAGCAGCTTAGGATCCGCGGCCTCCTACGAGCAGTACTTC

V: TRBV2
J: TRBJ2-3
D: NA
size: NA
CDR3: CASSENPDTQYF
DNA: TGTGCCAGCAGTGAAAATCCAGATACGCAGTATTTT

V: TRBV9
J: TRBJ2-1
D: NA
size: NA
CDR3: CASSVGGTYNEQFF
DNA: TGTGCCAGCAGCGTAGGAGGGACTTACAATGAGCAGTTCTTC

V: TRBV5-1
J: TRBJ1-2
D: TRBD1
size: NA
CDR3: CASSFGGDRGYGYTF
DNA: TGCGCCAGCAGCTTCGGGGGGGACAGGGGCTATGGCTACACCTTC

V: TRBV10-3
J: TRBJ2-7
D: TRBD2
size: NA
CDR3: CAIRLDSGTTYEQYF
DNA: TGTGCCATCAGACTTGATAGCGGGACAACCTACGAGCAGTACTTC

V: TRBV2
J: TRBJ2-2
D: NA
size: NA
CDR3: CASSGSRMNTGELFF
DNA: TGTGCCAGCAGTGGGAGCAGAATGAACACCGGGGAGCTGTTTTTT

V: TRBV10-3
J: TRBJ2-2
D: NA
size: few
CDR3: CAISVSGVDTGELFF
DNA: TGTGCCATCAGTGTCTCTGGGGTGGACACCGGGGAGCTGTTTTTT

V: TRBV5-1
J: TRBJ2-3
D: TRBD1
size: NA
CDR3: CASSLGQGGTDTQYF
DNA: TGCGCCAGCAGCTTGGGACAGGGGGGAACAGATACGCAGTATTTT

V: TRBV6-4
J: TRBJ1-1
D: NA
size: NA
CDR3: CASSDSAGTEAFF
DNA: TGTGCCAGCAGTGACTCAGCAGGCACTGAAGCTTTCTTT

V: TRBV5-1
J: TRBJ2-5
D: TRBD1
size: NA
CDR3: CASSQKDREETQYF
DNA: TGCGCCAGCAGCCAAAAAGACAGGGAAGAGACCCAGTACTTC

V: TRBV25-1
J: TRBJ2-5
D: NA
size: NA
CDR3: CASSDPRGRNIWTQYF
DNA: TGTGCCAGCAGTGACCCGCGGGGCAGGAACATTTGGACCCAGTACTTC

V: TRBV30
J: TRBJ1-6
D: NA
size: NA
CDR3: CAWSRTISRDSPLHF
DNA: TGTGCCTGGAGTCGGACCATAAGCCGGGATTCACCCCTCCACTTT

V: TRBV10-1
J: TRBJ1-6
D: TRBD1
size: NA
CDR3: CASKKTRTGKVVRSPLHF
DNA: TGCGCCAGCAAGAAAACCAGGACAGGGAAGGTAGTGCGTTCACCCCTCCACTTT

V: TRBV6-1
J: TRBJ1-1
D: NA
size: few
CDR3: CASSKNTEAFF
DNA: TGTGCCAGCAGTAAAAACACTGAAGCTTTCTTT

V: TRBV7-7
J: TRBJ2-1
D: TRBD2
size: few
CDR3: CASSSGRLAGGPNEQFF
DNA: TGTGCCAGCAGCTCGGGAAGACTAGCGGGAGGGCCCAATGAGCAGTTCTTC

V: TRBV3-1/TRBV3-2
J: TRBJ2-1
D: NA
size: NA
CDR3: CASSQGLVGEQFF
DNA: TGTGCCAGCAGCCAAGGGCTCGTTGGCGAGCAGTTCTTC

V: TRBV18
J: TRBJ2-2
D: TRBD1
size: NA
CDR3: CASSPQRQGGTGELFF
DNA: TGTGCCAGCTCACCGCAGCGACAGGGGGGCACCGGGGAGCTGTTTTTT

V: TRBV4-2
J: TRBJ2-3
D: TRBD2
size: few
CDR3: CASSHWGGGDTDTQYF
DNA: TGTGCCAGCAGCCATTGGGGCGGGGGGGACACAGATACGCAGTATTTT

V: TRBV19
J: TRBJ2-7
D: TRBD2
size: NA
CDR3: CASGGGLAIYEQYF
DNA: TGTGCCAGTGGGGGGGGACTAGCGATCTACGAGCAGTACTTC

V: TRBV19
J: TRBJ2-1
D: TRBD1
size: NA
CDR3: CASSPRTGGAGQFF
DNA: TGTGCCAGTAGTCCTCGGACAGGGGGCGCCGGGCAGTTCTTC

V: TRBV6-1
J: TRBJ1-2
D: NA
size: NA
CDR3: CASSGQYGYTF
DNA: TGTGCCAGCAGCGGACAGTATGGCTACACCTTC

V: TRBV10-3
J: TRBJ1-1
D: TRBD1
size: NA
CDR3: CAISSGQGGAEAFF
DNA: TGTGCCATCAGTTCCGGACAGGGTGGTGCTGAAGCTTTCTTT

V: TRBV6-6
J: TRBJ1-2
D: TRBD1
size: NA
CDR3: CASSYSLQGKRDYTF
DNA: TGTGCCAGCAGTTACTCTCTACAGGGGAAACGGGATTACACCTTC